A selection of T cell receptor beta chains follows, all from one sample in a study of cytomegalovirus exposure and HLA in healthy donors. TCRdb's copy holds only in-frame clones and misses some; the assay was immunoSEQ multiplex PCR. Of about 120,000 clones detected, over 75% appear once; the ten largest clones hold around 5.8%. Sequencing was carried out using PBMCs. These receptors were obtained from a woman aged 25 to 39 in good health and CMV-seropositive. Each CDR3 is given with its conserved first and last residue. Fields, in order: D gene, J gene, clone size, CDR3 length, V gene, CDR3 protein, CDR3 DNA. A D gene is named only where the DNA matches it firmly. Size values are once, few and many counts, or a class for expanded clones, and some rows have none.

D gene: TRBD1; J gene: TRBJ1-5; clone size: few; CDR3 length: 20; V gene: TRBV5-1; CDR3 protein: CASSLPTSGTGEDIIWPQHF; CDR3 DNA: TGCGCCAGCAGCTTGCCAACCTCCGGGACAGGGGAAGATATAATTTGGCCCCAGCATTTT
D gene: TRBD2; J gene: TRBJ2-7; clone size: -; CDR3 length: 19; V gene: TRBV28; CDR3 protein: CASKLPTGTSGRGTYEQYF; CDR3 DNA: TGTGCCAGCAAACTCCCAACCGGGACTAGCGGGAGAGGAACCTACGAGCAGTACTTC
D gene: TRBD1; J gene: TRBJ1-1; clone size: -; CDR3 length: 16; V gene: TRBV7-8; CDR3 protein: CASSLNRGRVLAEAFF; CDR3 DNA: TGTGCCAGCAGCTTAAACAGGGGAAGAGTGCTCGCTGAAGCTTTCTTT
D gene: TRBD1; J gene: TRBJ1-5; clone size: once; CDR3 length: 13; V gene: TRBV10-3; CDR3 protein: CASGTVNNQPQHF; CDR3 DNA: TGTGCCAGCGGGACAGTCAATAATCAGCCCCAGCATTTT
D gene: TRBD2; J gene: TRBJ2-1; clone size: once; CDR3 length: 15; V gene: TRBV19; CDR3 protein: CASSTGGPGPNEQFF; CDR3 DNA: TGTGCCAGTAGTACGGGGGGGCCGGGCCCCAATGAGCAGTTCTTC
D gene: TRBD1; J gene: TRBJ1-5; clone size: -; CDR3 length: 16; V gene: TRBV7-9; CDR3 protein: CASSFPGQGNNQPQHF; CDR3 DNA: TGTGCCAGCAGTTTTCCTGGACAGGGGAACAATCAGCCCCAGCATTTT
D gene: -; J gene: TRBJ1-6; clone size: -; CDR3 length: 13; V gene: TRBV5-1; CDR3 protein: CASSVDYNSPLHF; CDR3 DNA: TGCGCCAGCAGCGTAGACTATAATTCACCCCTCCACTTT
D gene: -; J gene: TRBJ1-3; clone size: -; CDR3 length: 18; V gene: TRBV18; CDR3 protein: CASSPLSPQGLSGNTIYF; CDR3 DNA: TGTGCCAGCTCACCACTATCGCCACAGGGCCTCTCTGGAAACACCATATATTTT
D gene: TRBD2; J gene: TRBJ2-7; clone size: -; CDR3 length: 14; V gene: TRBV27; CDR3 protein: CASSAGASSYEQYF; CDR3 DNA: TGTGCCAGCAGTGCGGGAGCGAGCTCCTACGAGCAGTACTTC
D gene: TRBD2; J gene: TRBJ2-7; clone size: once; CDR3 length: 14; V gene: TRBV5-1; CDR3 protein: CASSRTSGSFEQYF; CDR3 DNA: TGCGCCAGCAGCCGTACTAGCGGGAGTTTCGAGCAGTACTTC
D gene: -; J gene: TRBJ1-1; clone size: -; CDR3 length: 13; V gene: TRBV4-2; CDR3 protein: CASSQVSSPGAFF; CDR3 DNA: TGTGCCAGCAGCCAAGTAAGCTCACCAGGAGCTTTCTTT
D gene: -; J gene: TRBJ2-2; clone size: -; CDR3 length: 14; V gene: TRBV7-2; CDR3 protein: CASSLIQGTGELFF; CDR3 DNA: TGTGCCAGCAGCTTAATACAGGGCACCGGGGAGCTGTTTTTT
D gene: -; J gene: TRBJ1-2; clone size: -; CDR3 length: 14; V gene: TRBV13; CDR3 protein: CASSSDTQNYGYTF; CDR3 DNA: TGTGCCAGCAGCTCCGACACACAGAACTATGGCTACACCTTC
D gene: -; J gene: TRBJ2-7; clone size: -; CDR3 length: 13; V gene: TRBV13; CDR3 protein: CASRTKGDYEQYF; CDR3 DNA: TGTGCCAGCAGGACAAAAGGGGACTACGAGCAGTACTTC
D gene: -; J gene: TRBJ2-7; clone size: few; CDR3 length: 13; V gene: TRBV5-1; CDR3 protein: CASSQASTYEQYF; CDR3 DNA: TGCGCCAGCAGCCAGGCCAGCACCTACGAGCAGTACTTC
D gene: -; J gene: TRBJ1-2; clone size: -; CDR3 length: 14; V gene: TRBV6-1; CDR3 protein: CASSESTGGYGYTF; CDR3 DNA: TGTGCCAGCAGTGAATCGACAGGCGGCTATGGCTACACCTTC
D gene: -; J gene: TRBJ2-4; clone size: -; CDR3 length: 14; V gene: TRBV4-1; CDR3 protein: CASSQGDQKNIQYF; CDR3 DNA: TGCGCCAGCAGCCAAGGTGATCAGAAAAACATTCAGTACTTC
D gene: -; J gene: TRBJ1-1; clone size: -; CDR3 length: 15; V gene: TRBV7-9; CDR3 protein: CASSQVIGVNTEAFF; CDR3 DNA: TGTGCCAGCAGCCAAGTCATAGGGGTGAACACTGAAGCTTTCTTT
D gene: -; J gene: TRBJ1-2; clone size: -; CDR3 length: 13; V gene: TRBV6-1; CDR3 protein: CVSSEASLYGYTF; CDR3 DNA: TGTGTTAGCAGTGAGGCTTCCCTCTATGGCTACACCTTC
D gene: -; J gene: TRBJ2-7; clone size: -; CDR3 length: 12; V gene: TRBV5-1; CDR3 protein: CASSFNSYEQYF; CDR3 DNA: TGCGCCAGCAGCTTCAACAGCTACGAGCAGTACTTC